A single sample gave rise to the 11 T cell receptor beta chains below, sequenced in a study of blood T cell repertoires in COVID-19. Using immunoSEQ multiplex PCR, the repertoire was profiled, and TCRdb retains in-frame clones only, with some absent. Altogether tens of thousands of clones are present, 88% being singletons, with the ten largest covering approximately 45%. The sample was peripheral blood. The receptors were gathered from a woman between 55 and 75 years old with COVID-19, enrolled during active disease.

The chain recombines TRBV6-2 or TRBV6-3 with TRBJ1-1, with 7 bases lining up with TRBD1. Germline values: CDR1 MNHEY, CDR2 SVGEGT. The CDR3 covers 15 residues. Unmatched junction bases numbered 9, after V lost 6 bases and J lost 2 bases. The CDR3 region is CASSLRRGPNTEAFF. As DNA, the CDR3 is TGTGCCAGCAGCCTTCGGAGGGGGCCAAACACTGAAGCTTTCTTT.

The rearrangement joins TRBV5-4 to TRBJ1-3; D uncertain. Deletions cut 4 bases from V and 0 bases from J, with 8 bases between. This CDR3 has 14 residues. Germline V gene lookup returns CDR1 SGHNT and CDR2 YYREEE (reference sequence). As DNA, the CDR3 is TGTGCCAGCAGCGTGGCGGGCTCTGGAAACACCATATATTTT. It is translated as CASSVAGSGNTIYF.

V and J are TRBV28 and TRBJ1-2; possibly TRBD1 for D (6 bases). Germline V lookup: CDR1 MDHEN, CDR2 SYDVKM. The V end was cut by 7 bases, the J end by 4 bases, with 25 bases between. CDR3 length equals 17 residues. CDR3 sequence: CASTSQGPPLSFYGYTF. The CDR3 DNA follows: TGTGCCAGCACCTCTCAGGGGCCCCCTCTCTCATTCTATGGCTACACCTTC.

The chain has TRBV5-6 and TRBJ2-1; possible D gene TRBD2, 5 bases. V was shortened by 5 bases and J by 10 bases, with 16 bases between the two germline ends. This CDR3 is 13 amino acids long. Germline CDR1 is SGHDT and CDR2 is YYEEEE. The CDR3 loop is CASRRAGDLEQFF. The CDR3 coding sequence is TGTGCCAGCAGGAGGGCCGGAGATTTGGAGCAGTTCTTC.

CDR3 sequence: CASSYSTQGAYEQYF. Here the CDR3 DNA reads TGTGCCAGCAGTTACTCGACACAGGGGGCTTACGAGCAGTACTTC. V usage is TRBV6-5 and J usage is TRBJ2-7; 9 bases match TRBD1. V was clipped by 0 bases and J by 4 bases; unmatched bases: 4. The CDR3 sequence is 15 residues long. The germline CDR1 and CDR2 sequences are MNHEY and SVGAGI.

This chain uses TRBV29-1 with TRBJ2-5; D may be TRBD2 (7 bases). Trimming left V 4 bases short and J 4 bases short, with 16 bases between. Germline assignment: CDR1 SQVTM and CDR2 ANQGSEA. The CDR3 contains 14 residues. CDR3 sequence reads: CSVGQGGAGETQYF. The CDR3, as DNA: TGCAGCGTTGGACAAGGGGGGGCGGGAGAGACCCAGTACTTC.

V gene TRBV2 combines with J gene TRBJ1-5; D may be TRBD1 (5 bases). V was clipped by 6 bases and J by 2 bases, with 11 bases between them. Germline CDR1 is SNHLY and CDR2 is FYNNEI. The CDR3 covers 14 residues. CDR3 sequence: CASRAPQGNQPQHF. The CDR3 DNA follows: TGTGCCAGCAGGGCCCCACAGGGCAATCAGCCCCAGCATTTT.

The count of this clone is one. This sequence joins TRBV10-3 and TRBJ1-1; 10 bases match TRBD1. Germline CDR1 reads ENHRY; CDR2 reads SYGVKD. V trimming: 6 bases; J trimming: 6 bases; junction bases outside the gene matches: 10. The CDR3 is 15 residues long. CDR3 nucleotide sequence: TGTGCCATCAGGGACAGGGGGAACGCTAACGCTGAAGCTTTCTTT. It is translated as CAIRDRGNANAEAFF.

The rearrangement joins TRBV6-6 to TRBJ1-4, with D tentatively TRBD1 (5 bases). Germline CDR1 MNHNY, CDR2 SVGAGI (reference sequence). The CDR3 has 14 residues. V gave up 6 bases and J gave up 0 bases, with 8 bases separating them. The CDR3 sequence: CASRQVATNEKLFF. CDR3 in DNA: TGTGCCAGCAGACAGGTAGCAACTAATGAAAAACTGTTTTTT.

The CDR3 region has the DNA TGTGCCAGCAGTTTATACGCCGGGGGGCGGGCGAACACTGAAGCTTTCTTT. Protein sequence: CASSLYAGGRANTEAFF. V is TRBV28 and J is TRBJ1-1; TRBD1 might be the D (6 bases). CDR3 length: 17 residues. V shed 1 base and J shed 1 base, with 16 bases lying between them. Germline CDR1 MDHEN, CDR2 SYDVKM.

V and J are TRBV3-1 (or the pseudogene TRBV3-2) and TRBJ2-1, with 9 bases that match TRBD2. The V and J ends lost 3 bases and 8 bases, in that order; junction bases with no gene match: 11. CDR1 is LGHDT, CDR2 YNNKEL, per germline (reference sequence). This CDR3 region has 16 residues. CDR3 in amino acids: CASSQVAGGPGDEQFF. The CDR3 region has the DNA TGTGCCAGCAGCCAGGTCGCGGGGGGGCCCGGGGATGAGCAGTTCTTC.